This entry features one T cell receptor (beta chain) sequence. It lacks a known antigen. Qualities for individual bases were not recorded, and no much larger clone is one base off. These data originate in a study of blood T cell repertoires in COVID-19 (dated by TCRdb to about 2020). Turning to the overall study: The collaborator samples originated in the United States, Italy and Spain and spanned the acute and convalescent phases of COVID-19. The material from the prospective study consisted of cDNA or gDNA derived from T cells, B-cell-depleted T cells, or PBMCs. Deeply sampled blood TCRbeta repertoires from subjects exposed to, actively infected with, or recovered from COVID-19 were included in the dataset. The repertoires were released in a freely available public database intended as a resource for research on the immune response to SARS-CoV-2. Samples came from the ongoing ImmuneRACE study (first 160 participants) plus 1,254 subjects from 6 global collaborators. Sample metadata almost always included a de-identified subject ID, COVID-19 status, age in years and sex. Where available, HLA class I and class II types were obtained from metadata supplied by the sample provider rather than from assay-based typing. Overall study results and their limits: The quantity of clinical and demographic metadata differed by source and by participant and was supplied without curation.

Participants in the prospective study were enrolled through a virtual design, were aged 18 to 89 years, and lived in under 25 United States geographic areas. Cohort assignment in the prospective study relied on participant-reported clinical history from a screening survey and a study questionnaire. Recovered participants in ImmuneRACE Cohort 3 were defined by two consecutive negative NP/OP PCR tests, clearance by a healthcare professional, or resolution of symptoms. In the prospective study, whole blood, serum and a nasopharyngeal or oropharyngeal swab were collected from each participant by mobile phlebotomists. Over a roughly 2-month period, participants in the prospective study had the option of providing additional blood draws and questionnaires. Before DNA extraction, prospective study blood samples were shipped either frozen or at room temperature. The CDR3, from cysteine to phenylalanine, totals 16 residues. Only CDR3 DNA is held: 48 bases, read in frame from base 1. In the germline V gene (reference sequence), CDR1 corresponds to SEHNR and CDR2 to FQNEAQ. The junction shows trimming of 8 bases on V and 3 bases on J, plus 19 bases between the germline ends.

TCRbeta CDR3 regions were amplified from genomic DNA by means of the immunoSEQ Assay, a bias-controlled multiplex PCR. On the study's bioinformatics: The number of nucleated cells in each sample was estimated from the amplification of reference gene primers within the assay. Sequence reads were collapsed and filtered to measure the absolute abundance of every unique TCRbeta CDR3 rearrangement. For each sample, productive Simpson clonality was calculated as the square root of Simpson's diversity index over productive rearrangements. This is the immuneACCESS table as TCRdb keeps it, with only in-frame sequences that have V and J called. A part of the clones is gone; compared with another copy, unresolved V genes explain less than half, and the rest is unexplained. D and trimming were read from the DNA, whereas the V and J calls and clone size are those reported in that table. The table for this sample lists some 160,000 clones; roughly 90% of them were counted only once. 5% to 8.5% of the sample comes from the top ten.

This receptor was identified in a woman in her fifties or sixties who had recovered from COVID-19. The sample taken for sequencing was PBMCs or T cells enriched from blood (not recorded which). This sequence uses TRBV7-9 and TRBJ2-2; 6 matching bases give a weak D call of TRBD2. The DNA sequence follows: TGTGCCAGCGGAACAGCAAGAGGGGAGGACACCGGGGAGCTGTTTTTT. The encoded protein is CASGTARGEDTGELFF.